This T cell receptor (beta chain) is from a study of cytomegalovirus exposure and HLA in healthy donors. Notes on the study in general: Associated with HLA alleles at 0.05 false discovery rate in a later analysis were some 18,000 TCR beta sequences. The Asian-associated ancestry cluster reportedly had fewer N-insertions than the 666-donor mean in a later analysis. Later analysis found that TCR beta chains associated with HLA were more clonally expanded than other, equally common chains. In a later analysis, parvovirus B19, influenza, CMV and Epstein-Barr virus appeared linked to several top co-occurrence clusters.

Germline V gene lookup returns CDR1 MNHEY and CDR2 SMNVEV (reference sequence). V dropped 10 bases and J dropped 4; count of bases not matched to a gene: 7. CDR3 size: 13 residues. This clone was counted a few times. Its antigen remains unidentified. PCR involved 60 Vbeta and 13 Jbeta primers. Only in-frame clones appear in the TCRdb table, and some are missing; sequencing was by immunoSEQ multiplex PCR. The sample lists about 100,000 clones, 76% occurring once. Specimen: PBMCs. The receptor was derived from a woman between 45 and 60 years old in good health and CMV-seropositive. V is TRBV27 and J is TRBJ2-7, with 10 nucleotides matching TRBD1. The CDR3 region has the DNA TGTGCCACCCAGACAGGGGGCGGGTACGAGCAGTACTTC. Translation gives CATQTGGGYEQYF.